This TCR beta chain was recorded in a study of shared clonotypes between healthy human individuals. General study results and limits: Depth of sequencing was expected to influence donor clonotype sharing. Tissue TCR repertoires likely differ from these blood-only repertoires. Estimated richness values were generally larger in naive subsets than in memory subsets.

Details on this clone: Its antigen is currently unknown.

The CDR3 sequence is 14 residues long. The germline CDR1 and CDR2 sequences are SGHNT and YENEEA. V was clipped by 5 bases and J by 1 base, with 12 bases between them. Deep was the level at which the assay was run. The table came from immunoSEQ multiplex PCR; TCRdb's copy has only in-frame clones and leaves some out. This sample has around 1,000,000 clones, with 77% found just once. The specimen sequenced was memory CD4+ T cells from PBMCs. Subset described: CD45RA-negative fraction. The source is a man between 18 and 29 years old in good health. Some clones in this sample may be carry-over from other donors' samples. V and J are TRBV11-3 and TRBJ2-7; D call uncertain. In DNA, the CDR3 is TGTGCCAGCAGCCTGCGGTCTACGTCCTACGAGCAGTACTTC. It encodes CASSLRSTSYEQYF.